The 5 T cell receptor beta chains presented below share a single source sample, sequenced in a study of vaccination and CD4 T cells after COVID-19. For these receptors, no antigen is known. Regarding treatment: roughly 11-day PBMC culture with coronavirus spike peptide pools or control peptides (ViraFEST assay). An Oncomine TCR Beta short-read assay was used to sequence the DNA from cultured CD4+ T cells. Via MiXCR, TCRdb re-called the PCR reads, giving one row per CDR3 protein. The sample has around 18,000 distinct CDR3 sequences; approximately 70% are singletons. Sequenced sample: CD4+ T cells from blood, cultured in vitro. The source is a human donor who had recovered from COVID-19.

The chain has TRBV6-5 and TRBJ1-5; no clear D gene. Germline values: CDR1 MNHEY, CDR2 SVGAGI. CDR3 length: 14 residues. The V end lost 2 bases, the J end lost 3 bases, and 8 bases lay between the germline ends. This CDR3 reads CASSYSSLNQPQHF. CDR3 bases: TGTGCCAGCAGTTACAGCAGTCTCAATCAGCCCCAGCATTTT.

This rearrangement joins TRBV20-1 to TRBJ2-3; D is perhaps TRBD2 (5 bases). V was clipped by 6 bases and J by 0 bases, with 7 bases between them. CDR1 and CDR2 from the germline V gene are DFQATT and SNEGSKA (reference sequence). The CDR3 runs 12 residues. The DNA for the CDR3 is TGCAGTGCGCAGCGGAGCACAGATACGCAGTATTTT. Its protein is CSAQRSTDTQYF.

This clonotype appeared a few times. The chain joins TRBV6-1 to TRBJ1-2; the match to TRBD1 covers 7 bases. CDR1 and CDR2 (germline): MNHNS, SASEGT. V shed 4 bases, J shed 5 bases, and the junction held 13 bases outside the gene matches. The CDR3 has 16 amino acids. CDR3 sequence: CASSGFDRALRYGYTF. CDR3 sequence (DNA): TGTGCCAGCAGTGGATTCGACAGGGCCTTGAGGTATGGCTACACCTTC.

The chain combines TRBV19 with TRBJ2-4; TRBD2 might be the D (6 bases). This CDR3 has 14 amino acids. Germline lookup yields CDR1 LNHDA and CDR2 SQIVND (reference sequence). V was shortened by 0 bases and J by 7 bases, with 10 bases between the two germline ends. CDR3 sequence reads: CASSIDPGVNIQYF. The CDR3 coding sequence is TGTGCCAGTAGTATAGATCCGGGGGTCAACATTCAGTACTTC.

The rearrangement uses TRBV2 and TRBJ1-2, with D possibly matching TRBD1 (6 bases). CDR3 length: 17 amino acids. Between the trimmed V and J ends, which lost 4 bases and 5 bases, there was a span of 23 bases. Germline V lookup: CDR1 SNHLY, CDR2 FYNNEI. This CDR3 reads CASSGPPGQSGEYGYTF. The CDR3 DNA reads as TGTGCCAGCAGTGGGCCACCAGGACAGTCAGGAGAGTATGGCTACACCTTC.